These 23 T cell receptor beta chains were all obtained from the same sample, sequenced in a study of cytomegalovirus exposure and HLA in healthy donors. PCR employed 60 Vbeta and 13 Jbeta primers. Sequenced by immunoSEQ multiplex PCR; TCRdb stores in-frame clones only, minus some. In the table there are around 100,000 clones, approximately 70% of which are singletons. The sequencing input was PBMCs. These receptors originate from a woman in her fifties or sixties in good health and CMV-seronegative.

This clone is a singleton in its sample. The chain couples TRBV7-9 to TRBJ2-3, with unresolved D. The germline V gene encodes CDR1 SEHNR and CDR2 FQNEAQ (reference sequence). Trimming took off 1 base at V and 14 bases at J, with 16 bases between the two ends. The CDR3 is 13 residues long. CDR3: CASSLVSSVRLYF. CDR3 sequence (DNA): TGTGCCAGCAGCTTAGTATCCAGCGTTAGATTGTATTTT. The entire variable domain, with the rest obtained from reference TRBV7-9 and TRBJ2-3, is as follows: DTGVSQNPRHKITKRGQNVTFRCDPISEHNRLYWYRQTLGQGPEFLTYFQNEAQLEKSRLLSDRFSAERPKGSFSTLEIQRTEQGDSAMYLCASSLVSSVRLYFGPGTRLTVL.

The chain links TRBV5-1 to TRBJ1-2; TRBD1 matches 8 bases. The CDR3 runs 13 residues. Germline CDR1 is SGHRS and CDR2 is YFSETQ. With V trimmed by 4 bases and J by 5 bases, 4 bases remained unmatched. Here the CDR3 reads CASSTDRDYGYTF. In DNA, the CDR3 is TGCGCCAGCAGCACGGACAGGGATTATGGCTACACCTTC.

The chain has TRBV12-5 and TRBJ2-1; D is perhaps TRBD2 (5 bases). Trimming removed 4 bases at V and 4 bases at J, with 11 bases between. The CDR3 is 14 residues long. Per germline, CDR1 LGHNT and CDR2 FRNRAP. CDR3 in DNA: TGTGCTAGTGGTTCCGGGAACAGTTACAATGAGCAGTTCTTC. Amino acids: CASGSGNSYNEQFF.

This chain connects TRBV30 to TRBJ1-2, with D hard to call. Deletions cut 2 bases from V and 3 bases from J, with 7 bases between. The CDR3 covers 12 residues. Germline CDR1 GTSNPN, CDR2 SVGIG (reference sequence). CDR3 bases: TGTGCCTGGAGTCCTACCTACTATGGCTACACCTTC. This sequence encodes CAWSPTYYGYTF. The variable domain in full, with the rest retrieved from reference TRBV30 and TRBJ1-2, is SQTIHQWPATLVQPVGSPLSLECTVEGTSNPNLYWYRQAAGRGLQLLFYSVGIGQISSEVPQNLSASRPQDRQFILSSKKLLLSDSGFYLCAWSPTYYGYTFGSGTRLTVV.

This clone was picked up one time. This chain joins TRBV14 and TRBJ2-2, with D perhaps TRBD1 (5 bases). This CDR3 contains 14 residues. The V end was cut by 5 bases, the J end by 4 bases, with 11 bases between. The germline gives CDR1 SGHDN, CDR2 FVKESK. The DNA of the CDR3 is TGTGCCAGCAGCACTCGGACAATCACCGGGGAGCTGTTTTTT. Encoded protein: CASSTRTITGELFF.

J is TRBJ2-3 and V is TRBV2, with D possibly matching TRBD1 (6 bases). The germline V gene has CDR1 SNHLY and CDR2 FYNNEI. Trimming stripped 1 base from V and 4 bases from J, with 9 bases between. The CDR3 extends over 14 amino acids. The CDR3 reads CASSEDQGSDTQYF. The DNA for the CDR3 is TGTGCCAGCAGTGAAGACCAGGGGTCAGATACGCAGTATTTT.

The J gene is TRBJ2-1, the V gene TRBV5-1; 9 bases map to TRBD1. The CDR3 runs 19 residues. Germline lookup yields CDR1 SGHRS and CDR2 YFSETQ. The J segment lost 4 bases and the V segment lost 1 base, leaving 15 bases of the junction unmatched. As DNA, the CDR3 is TGCGCCAGCAGCTTGTTGCCGACACAGGGGGCAAGAGGGTACAATGAGCAGTTCTTC. Amino acids: CASSLLPTQGARGYNEQFF.

The CDR3 coding sequence is TGTGCCAGCAGTTACGCTAGCGGGGGGGAGGTAAATGAGCAGTTCTTC. Protein: CASSYASGGEVNEQFF. The chain combines TRBV6-5 with TRBJ2-1; TRBD2 aligns across 12 bases. Trimming removed 2 bases from V and 7 bases from J; junction bases left unmatched: 6. The CDR3 covers 16 residues. Germline-derived CDR1 and CDR2 are MNHEY and SVGAGI.

The chain is built from TRBV4-3 and TRBJ1-2, with a tentative D call TRBD1 (5 bases). CDR3 length: 17 residues. Germline V gene data show CDR1 as LGHNA and CDR2 as YSLEER. V gave up 10 bases and J gave up 7 bases, with 31 bases separating them. CDR3 in amino acids: CATSREGSTDLSSGYTF. The CDR3 DNA follows: TGCGCCACGTCCAGGGAGGGCAGTACCGACCTTTCCAGTGGCTACACCTTC.

This rearrangement joins TRBV7-9 to TRBJ1-3, with D uncertain. Germline assignment: CDR1 SEHNR and CDR2 FQNEAQ (reference sequence). V lost 1 base, J lost 6 bases, and 7 bases lay in between. There are 13 residues in the CDR3. The chain's CDR3 is CASSLGGSNTIYF. The CDR3 nucleotides read TGTGCCAGCAGCTTAGGCGGGTCAAACACCATATATTTT. The variable domain in full, completed from reference TRBV7-9 and TRBJ1-3, reads DTGVSQNPRHKITKRGQNVTFRCDPISEHNRLYWYRQTLGQGPEFLTYFQNEAQLEKSRLLSDRFSAERPKGSFSTLEIQRTEQGDSAMYLCASSLGGSNTIYFGEGSWLTVV.

This clone was observed a handful of times. The V gene is TRBV19, the J gene TRBJ2-7; perhaps TRBD1 as D (7 bases). Germline V lookup: CDR1 LNHDA, CDR2 SQIVND (reference sequence). The CDR3 spans 15 residues. V gave up 1 base and J gave up 1 base, with 11 bases separating them. CDR3 protein: CASSIASGGSYEQYF. The CDR3 DNA reads as TGTGCCAGTAGTATAGCGTCAGGGGGGTCCTACGAGCAGTACTTC.

The genes are TRBV19 and TRBJ2-7, with 8 bases fitting TRBD2. This CDR3 contains 15 residues. Losses at the gene ends were 4 bases for V and 4 bases for J; bases not matched to a gene: 9. Germline V gene sequence: CDR1 LNHDA, CDR2 SQIVND (reference sequence). The CDR3 loop is CASSTPGLGRYEQYF. The CDR3 bases are TGTGCCAGTAGTACCCCGGGACTAGGAAGGTACGAGCAGTACTTC.

The chain joins TRBV4-3 to TRBJ2-5; 9 bases line up with TRBD1. Germline loops: CDR1 LGHNA, CDR2 YSLEER. J was trimmed by 5 bases and V by 4 bases; bases with no gene match: 2. The CDR3 runs 13 residues. The CDR3 loop is CASSRGQGETQYF. CDR3 coding DNA: TGCGCCAGCAGCCGAGGACAGGGGGAGACCCAGTACTTC.

Points on this clone: The junction and the germline gene differ at one end; a read error may be behind it. The chain combines TRBV18 with TRBJ2-5; D remains ambiguous. The CDR3 contains 16 residues. Germline V lookup: CDR1 KGHSH, CDR2 LQKENI. In DNA form, the CDR3 reads TGTGCCAGCTCGCCACTTGTTGGTTCAGGCCAAGAGACCCAGTACTTC. Translation gives CASSPLVGSGQETQYF.

This chain joins TRBV5-1 and TRBJ2-7; D gene unclear. This CDR3 has 13 residues. The germline CDR1 and CDR2 sequences are SGHRS and YFSETQ. With 4 bases removed from V and 7 bases from J, the gap between germline ends came to 15 bases. CDR3 coding DNA: TGCGCCAGCAGCCTAGGCGGTGCCCGGGAGCAGTACTTC. Protein sequence: CASSLGGAREQYF.

The V and J genes are TRBV6-4 and TRBJ1-5, with 8 bases aligning to TRBD1. This CDR3 contains 17 residues. V was pared by 6 bases and J by 0 bases, with 10 bases of the junction left unmatched. CDR1 and CDR2 from the germline V gene are MRHNA and SNTAGT. CDR3 DNA: TGTGCCAGCAGACAACGGGACAGGTACTATAGCAATCAGCCCCAGCATTTT. Translation gives CASRQRDRYYSNQPQHF.

The V call is TRBV4-2, the J call TRBJ1-5; D is perhaps TRBD1 (6 bases). Germline CDR1 and CDR2: LGHNA and YNFKEQ. The V end lost 0 bases, the J end lost 4 bases, and 16 bases lay between the germline ends. The CDR3 is 17 amino acids. The CDR3 loop reads CASSQDPRGGLNQPQHF. The CDR3 bases are TGTGCCAGCAGCCAAGATCCGCGGGGGGGGCTGAATCAGCCCCAGCATTTT.

This clone came up once. The chain joins TRBV4-2 to TRBJ2-7; the D gene is possibly TRBD1 (7 bases). CDR3 length: 12 amino acids. Germline values: CDR1 LGHNA, CDR2 YNFKEQ. With 1 base removed from V and 12 bases from J, the gap between germline ends came to 13 bases. CDR3 nucleotide sequence: TGTGCCAGCAGCCAAGTGCAGGGGGGTCGGTACTTC. It is translated as CASSQVQGGRYF.

The V gene is TRBV4-3, the J gene TRBJ2-3; D is possibly TRBD2 (5 bases). Trimming removed 8 bases from V and 1 base from J, with 16 bases in between. The V gene's germline CDR1 is LGHNA and CDR2 YSLEER. The CDR3 length is 15 residues. The CDR3 DNA sequence: TGCGCCAGCGCCCCTGGAGGAGGAGGCACAGATACGCAGTATTTT. This gives the protein CASAPGGGGTDTQYF.

V usage is TRBV27 and J usage is TRBJ2-3, with D uncertain. Trimming left V 5 bases short and J 2 bases short, with 5 bases between. CDR1 and CDR2 (germline): MNHEY, SMNVEV (reference sequence). The CDR3 contains 12 residues. The CDR3 spells CASSPNTDTQYF. The CDR3 region has the DNA TGTGCCAGCAGTCCTAACACAGATACGCAGTATTTT.

The rearrangement links TRBV5-4 to TRBJ1-3; D unresolved. V was trimmed by 2 bases and J by 8 bases, leaving 5 bases between them. The CDR3 contains 11 residues. CDR1 is SGHNT, CDR2 YYREEE, per germline (reference sequence). CDR3: CASSFRDTIYF. The CDR3 coding sequence is TGTGCCAGCAGCTTCCGGGACACCATATATTTT.

Only a few counts were recorded for this clone. The chain links TRBV13 to TRBJ1-2; TRBD1 might be the D (5 bases). Trimming left V 2 bases short and J 8 bases short, with 9 bases between. The CDR3 runs to 12 residues. From germline, CDR1 is PRHDT and CDR2 FYEKMQ (reference sequence). The DNA of the CDR3 is TGTGCCAGCAGCTTAAAACAGGAGGGCTACACCTTC. Protein product: CASSLKQEGYTF.

The rearrangement uses TRBV27 and TRBJ1-1; 10 positions agree with TRBD1. Trimming took 4 bases from V and 0 from J; bases not matched to a gene: 11. Per the germline V gene, CDR1 is MNHEY and CDR2 is SMNVEV (reference sequence). The CDR3 length is 18 residues. CDR3 sequence (DNA): TGTGCCAGCAGTTCTGACAGGGGGCCTTGGTTTATGAACACTGAAGCTTTCTTT. Translating it yields CASSSDRGPWFMNTEAFF.